What follows is one T cell receptor beta chain and its context. Its antigen is not known. These data originate in a study of cytotoxic CD8 clonotypes in ibrutinib-treated CLL. Study-level background: Mean per-sample yields comprised roughly 260,000 productive templates and 94,082 productive rearrangements.

Study-wide findings and caveats: Public clonotypes were seen rarely and were contracted or stable on treatment.

Assay: immunoSEQ multiplex PCR; the TCRdb copy retains only in-frame clones and omits some. Of some 290,000 clones in the sample, about 80% were seen once. This TCR derives from a human donor with chronic lymphocytic leukemia. Sequences were derived from PBMCs, sampled before ibrutinib treatment.

The CDR3 DNA reads TGCGCCAGCAGCTCAGGAGACAGGGGGCCTGAAAAACTGTTTTTT. The encoded protein is CASSSGDRGPEKLFF. The chain is built from TRBV5-1 and TRBJ1-4, with TRBD1 matching 10 bases. CDR3 length equals 15 residues. Germline V lookup: CDR1 SGHRS, CDR2 YFSETQ. V lost 3 bases to trimming and J lost 7 bases; unmatched junction nucleotides: 6.